These 21 T cell receptor beta chains originate from one sample sequenced in a study of blood T cells in healthy people across ages. With a J-beta primer mix and a sample-barcoded 5' primer, a second PCR ran about 6 to 11 cycles. TCRdb reprocessed the 5' RACE reads via MiXCR and lists one record per CDR3 protein. The sample gives approximately 490,000 distinct CDR3 sequences, 24% of which show up once; approximately 10% is in the top ten. This sample also belongs to another study, concerning T cells of mothers and their children.

The specimen was blood. Receptor source: a boy aged 5-17 years in good health.

This clonotype was picked up a small number of times. The chain uses TRBV20-1 and TRBJ2-5; D remains unclear. Germline V gene lookup returns CDR1 DFQATT and CDR2 SNEGSKA (reference sequence). V was cut by 6 bases and J by 4 bases, with 18 bases left in between. This CDR3 has 14 residues. The CDR3 sequence is CSAASAGSRETQYF. The CDR3 nucleotides are TGCAGTGCCGCATCCGCCGGGTCACGAGAGACCCAGTACTTC.

In this sample, this clonotype turned up a few times. Here the CDR3 DNA reads TGTGCCTGGGTCGACAGGTCCCACCTTGCATATGGCTACACCTTC. Its translation: CAWVDRSHLAYGYTF. This sequence joins TRBV30 and TRBJ1-2; maybe TRBD1 (6 bases). The CDR3 sequence is 15 residues long. Germline loops: CDR1 GTSNPN, CDR2 SVGIG (reference sequence). The V end was cut by 5 bases, the J end by 5 bases, with 21 bases between. The full variable domain, with the rest looked up from reference TRBV30 and TRBJ1-2, is SQTIHQWPATLVQPVGSPLSLECTVEGTSNPNLYWYRQAAGRGLQLLFYSVGIGQISSEVPQNLSASRPQDRQFILSSKKLLLSDSGFYLCAWVDRSHLAYGYTFGSGTRLTVV.

This chain links TRBV3-1 with TRBJ2-2; D remains ambiguous. The V gene lost 1 base and the J gene lost 7 bases, with 7 bases spanning the gap. Germline V lookup: CDR1 LGHDT, CDR2 YNNKEL (reference sequence). The CDR3 spans 13 residues. The CDR3 nucleotides are TGTGCCAGCAGCCAAGCGAATCGCGGGGAGCTGTTTTTT. Amino acids: CASSQANRGELFF.

The chain recombines TRBV29-1 with TRBJ2-3; 10 nucleotides agree with TRBD2. Trimming cost V 5 bases and J 1 base; bases outside gene matches: 3. The CDR3 loop spans 14 amino acids. Germline assignment: CDR1 SQVTM and CDR2 ANQGSEA. The CDR3 is CSVSGTSGTDTQYF. In nucleotides, the CDR3 is TGCAGCGTTTCCGGGACTAGCGGCACAGATACGCAGTATTTT.

The chain employs TRBV5-4 and TRBJ1-4; D gene ambiguous. Germline V lookup: CDR1 SGHNT, CDR2 YYREEE (reference sequence). Trimming cost V 0 bases and J 5 bases, with 8 bases left between them. This CDR3 has 14 amino acids. The CDR3 DNA follows: TGTGCCAGCAGCTTGGAACCGTCCAATGAAAAACTGTTTTTT. Protein product: CASSLEPSNEKLFF.

This clonotype has only a few counts. V and J are TRBV2 and TRBJ2-1; TRBD2 might be the D (5 bases). V lost 4 bases to trimming and J lost 9 bases, with 10 bases between them. This CDR3 spans 12 amino acids. Germline V lookup: CDR1 SNHLY, CDR2 FYNNEI. CDR3 sequence: CASSALTSEQFF. CDR3 nucleotides: TGTGCCAGCAGTGCATTAACTAGTGAGCAGTTCTTC.

This clonotype was observed a handful of times. V gene TRBV7-9 combines with J gene TRBJ2-5, with D perhaps TRBD2 (6 bases). Trimming stripped 1 base from V and 5 bases from J, with 11 bases between. Germline V gene sequence: CDR1 SEHNR, CDR2 FQNEAQ (reference sequence). The CDR3 consists of 14 residues. CDR3 residues: CASSLVGGLETQYF. CDR3 in DNA: TGTGCCAGCAGCTTAGTCGGGGGATTGGAGACCCAGTACTTC.

This sequence joins TRBV19 and TRBJ1-1; maybe TRBD1 (5 bases). CDR3 length: 12 residues. The germline gives CDR1 LNHDA, CDR2 SQIVND (reference sequence). The V gene lost 4 bases and the J gene lost 6 bases, with 9 bases spanning the gap. The CDR3 reads CASSTGTPEAFF. DNA of the CDR3: TGTGCCAGTAGTACTGGGACCCCTGAAGCTTTCTTT. Full variable domain (remainder filled in from reference TRBV19 and TRBJ1-1): DGGITQSPKYLFRKEGQNVTLSCEQNLNHDAMYWYRQDPGQGLRLIYYSQIVNDFQKGDIAEGYSVSREKKESFPLTVTSAQKNPTAFYLCASSTGTPEAFFGQGTRLTVV.

The V gene is TRBV5-4, the J gene TRBJ1-4; D gene uncertain. The CDR3 has 14 residues. Germline values: CDR1 SGHNT, CDR2 YYREEE (reference sequence). V lost 4 bases to trimming and J lost 8 bases, with 15 bases between them. CDR3 in amino acids: CASSGARPGEKLFF. The CDR3 DNA sequence: TGTGCCAGCAGCGGAGCCCGCCCGGGGGAAAAACTGTTTTTT. The full variable domain, with the rest looked up from reference TRBV5-4 and TRBJ1-4, is ETGVTQSPTHLIKTRGQQVTLRCSSQSGHNTVSWYQQALGQGPQFIFQYYREEENGRGNFPPRFSGLQFPNYSSELNVNALELDDSALYLCASSGARPGEKLFFGSGTQLSVL.

This clonotype was seen only a few times. The chain uses TRBV12-3 or TRBV12-4 and TRBJ1-3; TRBD1 is a possible D gene (5 bases). With 5 bases removed from V and 2 bases from J, the gap between germline ends came to 16 bases. This CDR3 is built from 16 residues. The CDR3 loop is CASSTLGEYPGNTIYF. Here the CDR3 DNA reads TGTGCCAGCAGTACACTGGGGGAATATCCTGGAAACACCATATATTTT.

J is TRBJ2-5 and V is TRBV20-1; 8 bases match TRBD2. J lost 4 bases, V lost 3 bases, and 10 bases had no gene match. The CDR3 is 15 residues long. In germline, CDR1 is DFQATT, CDR2 SNEGSKA (reference sequence). The DNA of the CDR3 is TGCAGTGCTAGTCGAGTAGCGGGATCGAGAGAGACCCAGTACTTC. Its protein product is CSASRVAGSRETQYF.

This clonotype was counted between two and nine times. The chain recombines TRBV19 with TRBJ2-1, with 13 bases fitting TRBD2. This CDR3 region has 14 residues. Trimming took 10 bases from V and 7 from J; bases not matched to a gene: 7. CDR1 LNHDA and CDR2 SQIVND come from the germline V gene (reference sequence). DNA for the CDR3: TGTGCCACCCAGACTAGCGGGAGGTTGAATGAGCAGTTCTTC. It codes for CATQTSGRLNEQFF.

This clonotype was picked up many times. This chain joins TRBV6-5 and TRBJ1-2, with 9 nucleotides matching TRBD1. The germline V gene has CDR1 MNHEY and CDR2 SVGAGI. V lost 0 bases and J lost 4; bases outside the gene matches: 6. There are 16 residues in the CDR3. The CDR3 loop reads CASSYSSGTGTYGYTF. In DNA form, the CDR3 reads TGTGCCAGCAGTTACTCCTCCGGGACAGGGACCTATGGCTACACCTTC.

V usage is TRBV6-1 and J usage is TRBJ2-1; 7 bases fit TRBD2. V lost 3 bases to trimming and J lost 9 bases; unmatched junction nucleotides: 5. CDR1 is MNHNS, CDR2 SASEGT, per germline. This CDR3 is 13 amino acids long. CDR3 region: CASSEGREGEQFF. As DNA, the CDR3 is TGTGCCAGCAGTGAGGGTAGGGAGGGTGAGCAGTTCTTC.

The chain uses TRBV20-1 and TRBJ2-1, with D perhaps TRBD2 (6 bases). The J call may be wrong; the DNA end is better matched by TRBJ2-7. The CDR3 has 15 residues. CDR1 and CDR2 (germline): DFQATT, SNEGSKA (reference sequence). CDR3 nucleotide sequence: TGCAGTGCTAGTCCTTTAGCGGAGGGGTCTTACGAGCAGTACTTC. Residues: CSASPLAEGSYEQYF.

This clonotype was seen only a few times. V usage is TRBV27 and J usage is TRBJ2-7; possible D gene TRBD2, 5 bases. The CDR3 runs 13 residues. The V gene's germline CDR1 is MNHEY and CDR2 SMNVEV (reference sequence). V dropped 6 bases and J dropped 4 bases, with 13 bases sitting between them. DNA for the CDR3: TGTGCCAGCAGCACAGCTACGGGGTACGAGCAGTACTTC. Its translation is CASSTATGYEQYF.

The sample holds one count of this clonotype. The CDR3 nucleotides are TGTGCCAGCAGCCAAGAGCCAGGGGGGAGAGCTTTCTTT. Protein: CASSQEPGGRAFF. V gene TRBV3-1 combines with J gene TRBJ1-1, with 7 bases lining up with TRBD1. This CDR3 contains 13 residues. V shed 0 bases, J shed 10 bases, and the junction held 5 bases outside the gene matches. CDR1 and CDR2 from the germline V gene are LGHDT and YNNKEL (reference sequence).

This clonotype showed up just a few times. J is TRBJ2-4 and V is TRBV28; no clear D gene. The V gene's germline CDR1 is MDHEN and CDR2 SYDVKM. This CDR3 comprises 16 residues. Deletions cut 4 bases from V and 0 bases from J, with 13 bases between. Written as DNA, the CDR3 is TGTGCCAGCAGTTCGACCCTTCTATTAGCCAAAAACATTCAGTACTTC. Its protein product is CASSSTLLLAKNIQYF.

This chain uses TRBV29-1 with TRBJ2-2, with a possible D match to TRBD1 (6 bases). Trimming shortened V by 4 bases and J by 8 bases, and 11 bases separated the two germline ends. Looked up from germline, CDR1 is SQVTM and CDR2 is ANQGSEA. The CDR3 consists of 12 residues. DNA of the CDR3: TGCAGCGTTGCCATGGGGGCAGGGGAGCTGTTTTTT. This codes for CSVAMGAGELFF.

The chain joins TRBV7-2 to TRBJ1-2, with 10 nucleotides matching TRBD1. V shed 0 bases, J shed 6 bases, and the junction held 7 bases outside the gene matches. Germline V gene data show CDR1 as SGHTA and CDR2 as FQGNSA. This CDR3 is 16 amino acids long. CDR3 region: CASSLAGQGLLDGYTF. The CDR3 coding sequence is TGTGCCAGCAGCTTAGCGGGACAGGGGCTATTGGATGGCTACACCTTC.

This clonotype was detected only a few times. The genes are TRBV14 and TRBJ2-1; D not resolved. Per the germline V gene, CDR1 is SGHDN and CDR2 is FVKESK. Trimming removed 1 base from V and 0 bases from J, with 13 bases in between. The CDR3 contains 17 residues. The DNA for the CDR3 is TGTGCCAGCAGCCAAGGGTCAGAGACCTACTCCTACAATGAGCAGTTCTTC. Its translation: CASSQGSETYSYNEQFF. The full variable domain, its missing parts supplied by reference TRBV14 and TRBJ2-1, is EAGVTQFPSHSVIEKGQTVTLRCDPISGHDNLYWYRRVMGKEIKFLLHFVKESKQDESGMPNNRFLAERTGGTYSTLKVQPAELEDSGVYFCASSQGSETYSYNEQFFGPGTRLTVL.